These 4 T cell receptor beta chains were sequenced from one sample in a study of CD8 T cells in Susac syndrome. RNA was extracted with the RNeasy kit, and a quantity of roughly 0.5 to 1 ug was reverse transcribed using random hexamers. Each CDR3 protein gets one entry after TCRdb re-called the immunoSEQ multiplex PCR reads with MiXCR. The data hold fewer than 200,000 distinct CDR3 sequences, with 90% to 95% observed a single time. Sequenced sample: CD4+ T cells from PBMCs. The receptor source for this set is a human donor with Susac syndrome.

This rearrangement joins TRBV11-2 to TRBJ2-3; 8 bases line up with TRBD1. The CDR3 totals 15 residues. V lost 5 bases, J lost 0 bases, and 4 bases stayed unmatched. Germline V gene data show CDR1 as SGHAT and CDR2 as FQNNGV. Here the CDR3 reads CASSKQGGSTDTQYF. CDR3 nucleotide sequence: TGTGCCAGCAGCAAACAGGGGGGCAGCACAGATACGCAGTATTTT.

V gene TRBV12-3 or TRBV12-4 combines with J gene TRBJ2-7, with D maybe TRBD1 (6 bases). Deletions cut 4 bases from V and 5 bases from J, with 9 bases between. This CDR3 contains 12 residues. CDR3 DNA sequence: TGTGCCAGCAGTTCGGGGACACACGAGCAGTACTTC. This translates into CASSSGTHEQYF.

The J gene is TRBJ2-1, the V gene TRBV14; D possibly corresponds to TRBD1 (5 bases). This CDR3 comprises 13 residues. Trimming removed 2 bases at V and 9 bases at J, with 11 bases between. CDR1 is SGHDN, CDR2 FVKESK, per germline. CDR3 amino acids: CASSQFQGLEQFF. For the CDR3, the DNA is TGTGCCAGCAGCCAATTCCAGGGCCTTGAGCAGTTCTTC.

The rearrangement joins TRBV3-1 to TRBJ2-7; 10 positions agree with TRBD2. V gave up 0 bases and J gave up 4 bases; unmatched junction bases: 3. The germline V gene encodes CDR1 LGHDT and CDR2 YNNKEL (reference sequence). This CDR3 is built from 15 residues. In DNA form, the CDR3 reads TGTGCCAGCAGCCAAGATAGCGGGGGGACGTACGAGCAGTACTTC. Protein: CASSQDSGGTYEQYF.